This T cell receptor (beta chain) comes out of a study of Ad26.COV2.S vaccination and SARS-CoV-2 variants. Study details: The study gave Ad26.COV2.S intramuscularly, once or twice 56 days apart. Overall study findings and caveats: Once vaccination had occurred, spike-specific CD8+ and CD4+ T cell responses reportedly showed substantial breadth.

Specified treatment: 15 to 20 received Ad26.COV2.S at low or high dose, single or two shots; 5 received placebo; per-sample allocation not given. Following the first vaccine or placebo injection, samples were taken on day 63. This Boston cohort included adults aged 18-55 years. This clone was observed a handful of times. The antigen remains undetermined. Repertoires were generated with immunoSEQ multiplex PCR, while TCRdb's copy carries only in-frame clones and drops some. The sample records around 300,000 clones, around nine tenths being singletons. The V gene lost 0 bases and the J gene lost 5 bases, with 13 bases spanning the gap. CDR1 is KGHDR, CDR2 SFDVKD, per germline. CDR3 size: 16 residues.

The starting material was peripheral blood, obtained in a trial of Ad26.COV2.S vaccine versus placebo. This clonotype was sampled from a person between 18 and 59 years old who received the Ad26.COV2.S COVID-19 vaccine or a placebo. This chain uses TRBV24-1 with TRBJ2-1; D is uncertain. CDR3 amino acids: CATSDLSGSTHNEQFF. CDR3 nucleotide sequence: TGTGCCACCAGTGATTTGTCTGGTTCGACCCACAATGAGCAGTTCTTC.